This passage covers 12 T cell receptor beta chains from one sample sequenced in a study of blood T cell repertoires in COVID-19. Sequencing was performed with immunoSEQ multiplex PCR; in TCRdb, only in-frame clones are kept and a portion is missing. The data contain approximately 65,000 clones, approximately 80% of them singletons. Source material: peripheral blood. These receptors were collected from a man aged 60-69 years with acute or convalescent COVID-19.

The chain couples TRBV6-5 to TRBJ1-2; no firm D call. CDR1 MNHEY and CDR2 SVGAGI come from the germline V gene. V was trimmed by 0 bases and J by 4 bases, leaving 9 bases between them. This CDR3 has 14 amino acids. For the CDR3, the DNA is TGTGCCAGCAGTTACTCGGAGGGTTCCTATGGCTACACCTTC. Its protein product is CASSYSEGSYGYTF.

This clone was counted a single time. The chain uses TRBV5-1 and TRBJ2-1; D perhaps matches TRBD1 (6 bases). The CDR3 length is 16 residues. V was clipped by 3 bases and J by 11 bases, with 24 bases between them. The germline CDR1 and CDR2 sequences are SGHRS and YFSETQ. The CDR3 protein is CASSYDTGTTSLKQFF. In DNA form, the CDR3 reads TGCGCCAGCAGCTACGATACCGGGACAACCAGCCTGAAGCAGTTCTTC.

The chain links TRBV11-1 to TRBJ2-7; 7 nucleotides match TRBD1. The length of the CDR3 is 13 residues. The germline V gene encodes CDR1 SGHAT and CDR2 FQDESV (reference sequence). The junction had 3 bases not matched to a gene; V was cut back by 5 bases and J by 2 bases. For the CDR3, the DNA is TGTGCCAGCAGCCTAACAGGGGCCTACGAGCAGTACTTC. It specifies CASSLTGAYEQYF.

The CDR3 DNA is TGTGCCAGCTCACCGCCGGGAAGTAGCGGGGCGAATGAGCAGTTCTTC. As protein: CASSPPGSSGANEQFF. The genes are TRBV18 and TRBJ2-1, with 8 bases matching TRBD2. There are 16 residues in the CDR3. Germline V gene sequence: CDR1 KGHSH, CDR2 LQKENI. The V and J ends lost 3 bases and 7 bases, in that order; junction bases with no gene match: 11.

V and J are TRBV19 and TRBJ2-7; D might be TRBD2 (6 bases). V was cut by 4 bases and J by 1 base, with 11 bases left in between. The CDR3 has 14 amino acids. Germline V gene data show CDR1 as LNHDA and CDR2 as SQIVND (reference sequence). The chain's CDR3 is CASSRIGGSYEQYF. The DNA for the CDR3 is TGTGCCAGTAGTAGGATCGGGGGATCCTACGAGCAGTACTTC.

The rearrangement uses TRBV5-1 and TRBJ1-4; D ambiguous. Trimming shortened V by 2 bases and J by 0 bases, and 5 bases separated the two germline ends. This CDR3 is 14 amino acids long. Germline V gene data show CDR1 as SGHRS and CDR2 as YFSETQ. DNA of the CDR3: TGCGCCAGCAGCTTCGGTGCAACTAATGAAAAACTGTTTTTT. Protein sequence: CASSFGATNEKLFF.

The chain carries TRBV27 and TRBJ2-1; 12 nucleotides match TRBD2. Per the germline V gene, CDR1 is MNHEY and CDR2 is SMNVEV (reference sequence). The CDR3 loop spans 16 amino acids. V trimming: 6 bases; J trimming: 5 bases; junction bases outside the gene matches: 8. The CDR3: CASRASGRAGNNEQFF. The CDR3 bases are TGTGCCAGCAGGGCTAGCGGGAGGGCCGGCAACAATGAGCAGTTCTTC.

The rearrangement links TRBV6-2 or TRBV6-3 to TRBJ2-3; 7 nucleotides line up with TRBD2. The trim removed 2 bases at V and 2 bases at J, leaving 4 bases unmatched. Germline V gives CDR1 MNHEY, CDR2 SVGEGT. This CDR3 is 15 amino acids long. For the CDR3, the DNA is TGTGCCAGCAGTTACCTTAGCGGGTACACAGATACGCAGTATTTT. Protein sequence: CASSYLSGYTDTQYF.

The genes are TRBV18 and TRBJ2-7, with D possibly matching TRBD2 (7 bases). Germline loops: CDR1 KGHSH, CDR2 LQKENI. The CDR3 is 14 residues long. The V end was cut by 4 bases, the J end by 0 bases, with 10 bases between. The CDR3 spells CASSRGGPSYEQYF. The CDR3 coding sequence is TGTGCCAGCTCACGGGGGGGGCCCTCCTACGAGCAGTACTTC. The whole variable domain, remainder taken from reference TRBV18 and TRBJ2-7, is NAGVMQNPRHLVRRRGQEARLRCSPMKGHSHVYWYRQLPEEGLKFMVYLQKENIIDESGMPKERFSAEFPKEGPSILRIQQVVRGDSAAYFCASSRGGPSYEQYFGPGTRLTVT.

This clone was counted once. This chain links TRBV4-1 with TRBJ2-3; D unclear. The V and J ends lost 0 bases and 2 bases respectively, with 9 bases between them. Germline CDR1 reads MGHRA; CDR2 reads YSYEKL. The CDR3 is 15 amino acids. In nucleotides, the CDR3 is TGCGCCAGCAGCCAAGATCTCGAGTACACAGATACGCAGTATTTT. This sequence encodes CASSQDLEYTDTQYF.

This clone was recorded once. This chain uses TRBV28 with TRBJ2-1; the match to TRBD2 covers 12 bases. Germline-derived CDR1 and CDR2 are MDHEN and SYDVKM. This CDR3 is 15 amino acids long. With V trimmed by 4 bases and J by 7 bases, 5 bases remained unmatched. In DNA, the CDR3 is TGTGCCAGCAGTTACCGACTAGCGGGAGCGAATGAGCAGTTCTTC. Translating it yields CASSYRLAGANEQFF.

The J gene is TRBJ1-5, the V gene TRBV5-3, with D perhaps TRBD1 (6 bases). TRBV5-3 is treated as an ORF (open reading frame) with a function not yet certain. V lost 3 bases and J lost 7, with 14 bases in between. CDR3 length: 14 amino acids. CDR3 coding DNA: TGTGCCAGAAGCTCGAACAGGGTTTGCCAGCCCCAGCATTTT. Its protein product is CARSSNRVCQPQHF.